This T cell receptor (beta chain) emerged from a study of OX40 agonist ivuxolimab in advanced cancers. About the study as a whole: The costimulatory receptor OX40 (CD134) was targeted by ivuxolimab, a fully human IgG2 agonistic monoclonal antibody. The purpose of peripheral TCRbeta sequencing was to test whether ivuxolimab changed TCR sequence diversity and led to clonal T-cell expansion. Intravenous ivuxolimab was administered to patients every 2 weeks at six dose levels: 0.01, 0.1, 0.3, 1.5, 3 and 10 mg/kg. The paper covers the monotherapy dose-escalation part of the phase I ivuxolimab trial, which included N ≈ 50 patients. Prior anti-PD-1, anti-PD-L1 or anti-CTLA-4 therapy was permitted, and approximately 42% of dose-escalation patients had received checkpoint inhibitors. Among the 52 dose-escalation patients, roughly 20 had hepatocellular carcinoma, approximately 15 melanoma, 9 renal cell carcinoma and 9 head and neck cancer. In the dose-escalation cohort, 65% to 90% of patients were male, and the mean age was approximately 55 years, with a range of about 20 to 90. Partial responses occurred in three dose-escalation patients, of whom one had hepatocellular carcinoma and two had cutaneous melanoma.

To sequence the TCRbeta CDR3 region, genomic DNA was isolated from the sorted cells. The immunoSEQ Assay was used to sequence the TCRbeta CDR3 regions. Not all clones reach the TCRdb copy of this immuneACCESS table, which keeps in-frame sequences only. Checked studies attribute under half of the gap to unresolved V genes and leave the rest unexplained. Recorded for this sample are about 80,000 clones; more than 75% of them occurred a single time. The top ten hold approximately 0.3% of the sample. CDR1 GTSNPN and CDR2 SVGIG are derived from the germline V gene (reference sequence). V is cut by 4 bases and J by 3 bases, and the space between the germline ends is 9 bases. From cysteine to phenylalanine, the CDR3 is 13 amino acids long. Just CDR3 DNA is preserved here, 39 bases in frame from base 1. As concerns this clone: The clone's antigen remains unknown. Base qualities are missing; no much larger clone stands one base away.

What the work shows at the level of the full study, not this receptor alone: Partial responders in the 0.1-3.0 mg/kg groups had among the lowest normalized peripheral clonal expansion, especially among CD8+ T cells. Low levels of normalized T-cell clonal expansion were also seen in some nonresponding patients. After ivuxolimab, CD8+ T cells had more expanded clones than CD4+ T cells on average. At doses from 0.1 to 3.0 mg/kg, clonal expansion was seen in both CD4+ and CD8+ blood T cells between baseline and week 6. Which antigens the clonally expanded peripheral T cells were specific for was not determined.

The trial excluded patients who had a history of autoimmune disease or who were on systemic immunosuppression. Peripheral blood for TCR sequencing was drawn from every dose cohort at baseline, at cycle 4 day 1 and at cycle 7 day 1. Samples were obtained from an open-label, multicenter, first-in-human phase I dose-escalation trial of ivuxolimab. Adults with locally advanced or metastatic melanoma, renal cell, hepatocellular, or head and neck squamous cell carcinoma were enrolled in the trial. Before TCR sequencing, CD4+ T cells and CD8+ T cells were sorted from peripheral blood as separate populations.

The sequenced sample was CD4+ or CD8+ T cells sorted from blood, obtained in a trial of the OX40 agonist ivuxolimab. This sequence was found in an adult with an advanced solid tumor such as melanoma, head and neck, liver or kidney cancer. Recombination linked TRBV30 to TRBJ1-4; no D segment can be confidently identified. The sequence in DNA is TGTGCCTGGATGGGTTCCTCTAATGAAAAACTGTTTTTT. Translation gives CAWMGSSNEKLFF.